A selection of T cell receptor beta chains follows, all from one sample in a study of cytomegalovirus exposure and HLA in healthy donors. Assay: immunoSEQ multiplex PCR; the TCRdb copy retains only in-frame clones and omits some. Altogether some 130,000 clones are present, 79% being singletons, with the ten largest covering about 6.8%. The sequenced sample consisted of PBMCs. These receptors were collected from a middle-aged man in good health and CMV-seropositive. Both conserved end residues are part of each CDR3. The D gene is left open where the match is weak. Clone sizes are given selectively: once, few, many, or a class where the clone is expanded.

clone_size | j_call | v_call | d_call | cdr3_nt | cdr3_aa
- | TRBJ1-1 | TRBV28 | TRBD1 | TGTGCCAGTCATCTAAGGGGGCAGGTAACTGAAGCTTTCTTT | CASHLRGQVTEAFF
few | TRBJ1-1 | TRBV6-5 | - | TGTGCCAGCCTCCGGAGGGGGGGGAAGAACACTGAAGCTTTCTTT | CASLRRGGKNTEAFF
- | TRBJ2-5 | TRBV27 | TRBD1 | TGTGCCAGCAGTTCCTCGAAGACAGGGTTGGACCAAGAGACCCAGTACTTC | CASSSSKTGLDQETQYF
- | TRBJ2-7 | TRBV28 | - | TGTGCCAGCATACCAGGGGTCCTTACCTCCTACGAGCAGTACTTC | CASIPGVLTSYEQYF
- | TRBJ2-1 | TRBV5-1 | - | TGCGCCAGCAGCTTTGCCAGGGCAGATGAGCAGTTCTTC | CASSFARADEQFF
few | TRBJ2-3 | TRBV2 | - | TGTGCCAGCAGGATCCTGAACAGTGGAAGCACAGATACGCAGTATTTT | CASRILNSGSTDTQYF
few | TRBJ2-1 | TRBV7-8 | - | TGTGCCAGCAGCTCAGGGGCCACCTACAATGAGCAGTTCTTC | CASSSGATYNEQFF
- | TRBJ2-1 | TRBV6-1 | TRBD2 | TGTGCCAGCAGTCTCGGGGGAGGGGACAATGAGCAGTTCTTC | CASSLGGGDNEQFF
once | TRBJ1-2 | TRBV15 | TRBD1 | TGTGCCACCAGCACTCGTGAAGACAGGGTCGGCTACACCTTC | CATSTREDRVGYTF
- | TRBJ2-7 | TRBV5-1 | TRBD2 | TGCGCCAGCAGCGTAGCGGGGGGGTCCTACGAGCAGTACTTC | CASSVAGGSYEQYF
few | TRBJ1-2 | TRBV2 | - | TGTGCCAGCAGCGAAGCACGGTCGAATGGCTACACCTTC | CASSEARSNGYTF
- | TRBJ2-1 | TRBV11-2 | TRBD2 | TGTGCCAGCAGCTTTAGCCACGGGACTAGCGGATCACCTGAGCAGTTCTTC | CASSFSHGTSGSPEQFF
- | TRBJ2-2 | TRBV7-9 | - | TGTTCCAGCAGCTTAACCAGGAACACCGGGGAGCTGTTTTTT | CSSSLTRNTGELFF
- | TRBJ2-1 | TRBV6-6 | - | TGTGCCAGCAGGCATGGAGGGCCCGAGGTGCAGTTCTTC | CASRHGGPEVQFF
once | TRBJ1-2 | TRBV30 | - | TGTGCCTGGAGCGCCGCAGGAGGCTGCACCTTC | CAWSAAGGCTF
- | TRBJ2-7 | TRBV4-2 | - | TGTGCCAGCAGCTTCCGGACTACCACTCGCGAGCAGTACTTC | CASSFRTTTREQYF
- | TRBJ1-1 | TRBV5-6 | - | TGTGCCAGCAGCTTAGGTGCAGGGGCTCGAAGCAGTGAAGCTTTCTTT | CASSLGAGARSSEAFF
- | TRBJ1-4 | TRBV5-1 | TRBD1 | TGCGCCAGCAGCCCCGGACAGGGGGATAATGAAAAACTGTTTTTT | CASSPGQGDNEKLFF
- | TRBJ1-4 | TRBV28 | - | TGTGCCAGCAGTTTTAGGCGGGAAAAACTGTTTTTT | CASSFRREKLFF
- | TRBJ2-7 | TRBV27 | - | TGTGCCAGCAGCCCCCGGAGGTCGGTATCCTACGAGCAGTACTTC | CASSPRRSVSYEQYF